This is a list of T cell receptor beta chains from one sample in a study of shared clonotypes between healthy human individuals. The assay was immunoSEQ multiplex PCR, and TCRdb's table has in-frame clones only and misses some. The sample includes about 640,000 clones, roughly 70% seen only once; the top ten take approximately 2%. The sample taken for sequencing was memory CD4+ T cells sorted from blood. The receptors stem from a woman under 40 in good health. Both conserved end residues are trimmed from each CDR3. Where a row states a size, it is once, few, many or the class of an expanded clone; other rows omit it.

>TRBV2|NA
ASSELAGDAGANVLT
>TRBV28|NA
ASSFRLTSSYEQY
>TRBV2|NA
ASSAGYSNQPQH
>TRBV14|NA
ASSQLTPNRTDTQY
>TRBV11-2|NA
ASSLLSLAAEQF
>TRBV10-1|NA
ASGSGDTQY
>TRBV7-2|NA
ASSFQRGTDTQY
>TRBV2|NA
ASTLEWETQY
>TRBV9|NA
ASSVGEGPGNTIY
>TRBV11-1|NA
ASSNNRGRGYGYT
>TRBV18|once
ASSQGLTNTGELF
>TRBV6-1|NA
ASSSQDFGAF
>TRBV5-8|NA
ASSRGQFRLGQNTGELF
>TRBV19|NA
ASTRTPGQGDLEQY
>TRBV7-9|NA
ASSSAGRTTDTQY
>TRBV2|NA
ASSAAGELF
>TRBV5-4|NA
ASSLSWDTRNTIY
>TRBV28|few
ASSLSGTSGSGTRETQY
>TRBV7-2|few
ASSLGPSGYYEQY
>TRBV29-1|few
SVGGHNYGYT
>TRBV2|few
ASIPPGGMNTEAF
>TRBV7-8|NA
ASSLAGPKNTEAF
>TRBV6-1|once
ASNLPSGTYEQY
>TRBV9|many
ASRAPEGTSEAENEQF
>TRBV28|NA
ASSSSGRTF
>TRBV19|NA
ASSKTEDQPQH
>TRBV6-1|once
ASSRDSYEQY
>TRBV16|NA
ASSQGDPGNNQPQH